Shown below are 27 T cell receptor beta chains from a single sample sequenced in a study of T cells in Graves' hyperthyroidism and ophthalmopathy. Regions amplified from RNA transcripts were the TCR beta CDR3 regions. The HTBI primer set drove a first-round RT-PCR of the TCR CDR3. TCRdb analysed the multiplex PCR reads with MiXCR anew, one entry per CDR3 protein. The profile shows 550,000 to 700,000 distinct CDR3 sequences, about half of them singletons. The sequencing sample was made of peripheral blood or thyroid tissue (not recorded which). The receptors shown here come from an adult woman with Graves' disease, either hyperthyroidism or ophthalmopathy (not recorded which).

This clonotype was found many times. The V call is TRBV10-3, the J call TRBJ1-2, with D possibly being TRBD1 (5 bases). Germline V lookup: CDR1 ENHRY, CDR2 SYGVKD. The CDR3 loop spans 16 amino acids. V gave up 6 bases and J gave up 4 bases, with 21 bases separating them. CDR3 nucleotides: TGTGCCATCAGGGAGAGCGGGGCCAGGAACCTCTATGGCTACACCTTC. Translated, it gives CAIRESGARNLYGYTF.

This clonotype showed up just a few times. This chain links TRBV7-3 with TRBJ1-3, with a tentative D call TRBD1 (5 bases). This CDR3 has 14 residues. Germline values: CDR1 SGHTA, CDR2 FQGTGA. Trimming took 1 base from V and 4 from J, leaving 8 bases between them. CDR3 region: CASSLRDQGNTIYF. Written as DNA, the CDR3 is TGTGCCAGCAGCTTAAGGGACCAGGGAAACACCATATATTTT.

Concerning this clonotype: At one end the junction does not follow the germline gene, possibly because of a read error. The rearrangement joins TRBV7-2 to TRBJ2-6; TRBD1 might be the D (5 bases). CDR1 and CDR2 from the germline V gene are SGHTA and FQGNSA. The CDR3 has 15 amino acids. The CDR3 nucleotides read TGTGCCAGCAGCTTAGAGGTGTATGGGGCCAACGTCCTGATTTTC. Translated: CASSLEVYGANVLIF.

J is TRBJ2-7 and V is TRBV28, with 7 bases matching TRBD1. From germline, CDR1 is MDHEN and CDR2 SYDVKM. The CDR3 totals 13 residues. The J segment lost 6 bases and the V segment lost 5 bases, leaving 7 bases of the junction unmatched. CDR3 in DNA: TGTGCCAGCAGTCTTCCGGGGACAGCCGAGCAGTACTTC. As protein: CASSLPGTAEQYF.

The V call is TRBV2, the J call TRBJ2-7; 10 bases agree with TRBD2. CDR3 length: 15 amino acids. The V and J ends lost 6 bases and 3 bases, in that order; junction bases with no gene match: 8. Germline V gives CDR1 SNHLY, CDR2 FYNNEI. The CDR3 DNA reads TGTGCCAGCAGCGCGGGACTAGCGAGCTACTACGAGCAGTACTTC. It codes for CASSAGLASYYEQYF.

This clonotype was counted ten times or more. V is TRBV7-8 and J is TRBJ2-7, with D unresolved. Trimming took off 4 bases at V and 3 bases at J, with 10 bases between the two ends. Germline V CDR1 and CDR2: SGHVS, FQNEAQ. The CDR3 is made up of 13 amino acids. The CDR3 region is CASSSAIFYEQYF. The CDR3 DNA sequence: TGTGCCAGCAGCTCGGCGATCTTCTACGAGCAGTACTTC.

Only a few counts were recorded for this clonotype. The gene calls are TRBV14 and TRBJ2-7; D is undetermined. V was shortened by 1 base and J by 2 bases, with 9 bases between the two germline ends. The CDR3 covers 14 residues. Germline CDR1 reads SGHDN; CDR2 reads FVKESK. The CDR3 here is CASSQGYTTYEQYF. DNA of the CDR3: TGTGCCAGCAGCCAAGGATACACAACCTACGAGCAGTACTTC.

This clonotype was counted at least ten times. The chain links TRBV7-9 to TRBJ1-4; D might be TRBD1 (5 bases). The germline V gene encodes CDR1 SEHNR and CDR2 FQNEAQ (reference sequence). CDR3 size: 14 residues. Trimming removed 5 bases from V and 0 bases from J, with 7 bases in between. CDR3 sequence: CASSARATNEKLFF. CDR3 sequence (DNA): TGTGCCAGCAGCGCCAGGGCAACTAATGAAAAACTGTTTTTT.

The chain is built from TRBV7-9 and TRBJ1-5, with TRBD1 identical over 9 bases. The V gene's germline CDR1 is SEHNR and CDR2 FQNEAQ (reference sequence). The CDR3 covers 15 residues. V lost 11 bases, J lost 4 bases, and 12 bases stayed unmatched. This chain's CDR3 is CALKPRGQGNQPQHF. CDR3 coding DNA: TGTGCCCTCAAACCACGGGGACAGGGTAATCAGCCCCAGCATTTT.

This clonotype was detected a few times. The chain has TRBV3-1 and TRBJ1-2; no definite D call. Trimming took off 1 base at V and 8 bases at J, with 11 bases between the two ends. The CDR3 extends over 13 amino acids. From germline, CDR1 is LGHDT and CDR2 YNNKEL (reference sequence). CDR3 nucleotide sequence: TGTGCCAGCAGCCAAGGACCGTACTGGGGCTACACCTTC. Protein product: CASSQGPYWGYTF.

This chain links TRBV29-1 with TRBJ2-7; no definite D call. CDR3 length equals 12 residues. CDR1 SQVTM and CDR2 ANQGSEA come from the germline V gene. Trimming pared 1 base from V and 8 bases from J, leaving 12 bases between. CDR3 loop: CSVEVLSAQQYF. The CDR3, as DNA: TGCAGCGTTGAAGTCTTGAGCGCACAGCAGTACTTC.

A few counts support this clonotype. An end of the junction does not agree with germline; a read error may underlie this. The V call is TRBV6-6, the J call TRBJ1-6, with D unclear. This CDR3 has 17 amino acids. CDR1 is MNHNY and CDR2 is SVGAGI in the germline V gene (reference sequence). The CDR3: CTSSIDGTSPYNSPLHF. DNA of the CDR3: TGTACCAGCAGCATAGACGGAACCAGCCCCTATAATTCACCCCTCCACTTT.

The gene calls are TRBV25-1 and TRBJ1-6, with D unresolved. The CDR3 extends over 14 amino acids. Germline V gives CDR1 MGHDK, CDR2 SYGVNS. V gave up 5 bases and J gave up 7 bases, with 12 bases separating them. CDR3 protein: CASSSRAANSPLHF. In DNA form, the CDR3 reads TGTGCCAGCAGTTCGAGGGCAGCAAATTCACCCCTCCACTTT.

The chain combines TRBV10-3 with TRBJ2-7; 9 nucleotides align to TRBD1. The CDR3 length is 14 residues. The J segment lost 3 bases and the V segment lost 2 bases, leaving 2 bases of the junction unmatched. In germline, CDR1 is ENHRY, CDR2 SYGVKD. The CDR3 coding sequence is TGTGCCATCAGTGAGGACAGGGGGAACTACGAGCAGTACTTC. This sequence encodes CAISEDRGNYEQYF.

The chain combines TRBV7-2 with TRBJ1-5; 8 nucleotides line up with TRBD1. The ends lost 5 bases at V and 4 bases at J; junction bases unmatched: 4. The CDR3 runs 14 residues. CDR1 is SGHTA, CDR2 FQGNSA, per germline. The CDR3 bases are TGTGCCAGCAGCGTAACAGGGGGGAATCAGCCCCAGCATTTT. Translation gives CASSVTGGNQPQHF.

The chain uses TRBV7-8 and TRBJ2-3; D is perhaps TRBD1 (5 bases). The CDR3 has 15 residues. Trimming took 8 bases from V and 6 from J, leaving 21 bases between them. Germline assignment: CDR1 SGHVS and CDR2 FQNEAQ. In DNA, the CDR3 is TGTGCCAGCGGCCCGGGCAGGGTGCTCAGGGATACGCAGTATTTT. Its protein is CASGPGRVLRDTQYF.

The V call is TRBV7-9, the J call TRBJ2-3; 9 bases agree with TRBD2. CDR1 is SEHNR, CDR2 FQNEAQ, per germline (reference sequence). The CDR3 runs to 16 residues. With V trimmed by 4 bases and J by 1 base, 6 bases remained unmatched. The CDR3 here is CASSSPSGTRTDTQYF. CDR3 DNA: TGTGCCAGCAGCTCTCCTAGCGGGACACGCACAGATACGCAGTATTTT.

V usage is TRBV11-2 and J usage is TRBJ2-5, with 7 bases fitting TRBD1. Germline CDR1 reads SGHAT; CDR2 reads FQNNGV. V lost 5 bases and J lost 1; bases outside the gene matches: 7. The CDR3 is 15 residues long. CDR3 in DNA: TGTGCCAGCAGCCAAATCACAGGGGTCCAAGAGACCCAGTACTTC. It is translated as CASSQITGVQETQYF.

Ten or more counts support this clonotype. This rearrangement joins TRBV12-5 to TRBJ1-5; D is unresolved. This CDR3 comprises 16 residues. Deletions cut 1 base from V and 3 bases from J, with 13 bases between. Germline assignment: CDR1 LGHNT and CDR2 FRNRAP. CDR3 loop: CASGLDIPGNNQPQHF. The CDR3 bases are TGTGCTAGTGGTTTGGACATACCCGGCAACAATCAGCCCCAGCATTTT.

A remark on this clonotype: One end of the junction does not line up with germline, which may come from a read error. The chain couples TRBV9 to TRBJ1-3, with D perhaps TRBD1 (5 bases). Germline V gene lookup returns CDR1 SGDLS and CDR2 YYNGEE. The CDR3 extends over 15 amino acids. The CDR3 DNA follows: TGTGTCAGCAGCGTAGCCCAGGGACCCGGAAACACCATATATTTT. Its translation: CVSSVAQGPGNTIYF. The whole variable domain, remainder taken from reference TRBV9 and TRBJ1-3, is DSGVTQTPKHLITATGQRVTLRCSPRSGDLSVYWYQQSLDQGLQFLIQYYNGEERAKGNILERFSAQQFPDLHSELNLSSLELGDSALYFCVSSVAQGPGNTIYFGEGSWLTVV.

The chain carries TRBV7-2 and TRBJ1-6; tentative D call: TRBD1 (5 bases). V shed 7 bases and J shed 7 bases, with 20 bases lying between them. Germline CDR1 SGHTA, CDR2 FQGNSA. The CDR3 sequence is 16 residues long. CDR3 bases: TGTGCCAGCACCATGGGGCCACAAGGCAGAAATTCACCCCTCCACTTT. It codes for CASTMGPQGRNSPLHF.

The rearrangement uses TRBV20-1 and TRBJ2-7, with D perhaps TRBD1 (5 bases). The CDR3 is 13 residues long. V was pared by 7 bases and J by 6 bases, with 19 bases between. The germline V gene has CDR1 DFQATT and CDR2 SNEGSKA (reference sequence). The CDR3: CSVESSGLSEQYF. CDR3 sequence (DNA): TGCAGTGTTGAAAGCTCAGGGCTTAGCGAGCAGTACTTC.

This chain connects TRBV10-3 to TRBJ1-3, with a tentative D call TRBD1 (5 bases). CDR1 is ENHRY and CDR2 is SYGVKD in the germline V gene. The CDR3 contains 15 residues. V lost 6 bases and J 3 bases, leaving 15 bases between the germline ends. The CDR3 reads CAISPGNESGNTIYF. CDR3 DNA sequence: TGTGCCATCAGCCCAGGGAACGAGAGTGGAAACACCATATATTTT.

The gene calls are TRBV29-1 and TRBJ2-5, with 10 bases that match TRBD2. J lost 2 bases, V lost 7 bases, and 10 bases had no gene match. This CDR3 contains 15 residues. Germline CDR1 and CDR2: SQVTM and ANQGSEA. CDR3 bases: TGCAGCGCCGAAGGGCTAGCGGGAGTACAAGAGACCCAGTACTTC. It specifies CSAEGLAGVQETQYF.

This clonotype appeared a few times. The V call is TRBV7-2, the J call TRBJ1-2, with D tentatively TRBD1 (5 bases). In germline, CDR1 is SGHTA, CDR2 FQGNSA. The CDR3 consists of 18 residues. The ends were cut back, 5 bases at V and 5 bases at J, with 27 bases in the middle. CDR3 region: CASSQVRQGGLPGYGYTF. DNA for the CDR3: TGTGCCAGCAGCCAAGTTCGTCAGGGAGGGCTCCCCGGTTATGGCTACACCTTC.

The chain links TRBV7-9 to TRBJ2-7, with 7 bases fitting TRBD1. With 6 bases clipped from V and 2 bases from J, the junction kept 7 bases outside the gene matches. Germline-derived CDR1 and CDR2 are SEHNR and FQNEAQ (reference sequence). The length of the CDR3 is 14 residues. CDR3 DNA: TGTGCCAGCAGAGATCTCACAGGGGCCTACGAGCAGTACTTC. It is translated as CASRDLTGAYEQYF.

The rearrangement links TRBV25-1 to TRBJ2-5; no clear D. Trimming took off 6 bases at V and 2 bases at J, with 16 bases between the two ends. The CDR3 contains 15 residues. The germline V gene encodes CDR1 MGHDK and CDR2 SYGVNS. Written as DNA, the CDR3 is TGTGCCAGCAGCTTAAACAGCCCCGGGCAAGAGACCCAGTACTTC. Its translation: CASSLNSPGQETQYF.